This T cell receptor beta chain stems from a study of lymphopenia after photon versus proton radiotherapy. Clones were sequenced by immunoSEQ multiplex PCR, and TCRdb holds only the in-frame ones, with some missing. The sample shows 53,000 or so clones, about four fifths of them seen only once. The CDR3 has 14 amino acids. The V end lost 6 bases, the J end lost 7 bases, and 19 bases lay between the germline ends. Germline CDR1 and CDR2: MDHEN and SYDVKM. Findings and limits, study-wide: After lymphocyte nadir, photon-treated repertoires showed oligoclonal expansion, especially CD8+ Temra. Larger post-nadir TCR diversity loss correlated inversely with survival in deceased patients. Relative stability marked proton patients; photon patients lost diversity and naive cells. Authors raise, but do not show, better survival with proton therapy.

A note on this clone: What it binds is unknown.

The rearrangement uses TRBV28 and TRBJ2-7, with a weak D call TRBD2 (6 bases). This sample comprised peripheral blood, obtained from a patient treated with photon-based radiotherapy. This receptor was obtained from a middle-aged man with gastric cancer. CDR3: CASSSPHRRGEQYF. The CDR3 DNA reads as TGTGCCAGCAGCTCCCCTCACAGGAGGGGTGAGCAGTACTTC.